Below are 28 T cell receptor beta chains sequenced from a single sample in a study of OX40 agonist ivuxolimab in advanced cancers. The repertoire was sequenced with immunoSEQ multiplex PCR; TCRdb's copy has only in-frame clones and lacks some. The repertoire holds 30,000 to 45,000 clones, with 74% as singletons. The input for sequencing was CD4+ or CD8+ T cells sorted from blood, taken in a trial of the OX40 agonist ivuxolimab. The source is an adult with an advanced solid tumor such as melanoma, head and neck, liver or kidney cancer.

The chain carries TRBV7-2 and TRBJ1-1, with TRBD1 identical over 7 bases. Germline CDR1 and CDR2: SGHTA and FQGNSA. CDR3 length: 14 residues. J was trimmed by 3 bases and V by 3 bases; bases with no gene match: 4. The CDR3 DNA reads as TGTGCCAGCAGCTTGGGGACAGCTTACACTGAAGCTTTCTTT. It encodes CASSLGTAYTEAFF.

The chain combines TRBV2 with TRBJ2-1; the match to TRBD2 covers 16 bases. The germline CDR1 and CDR2 sequences are SNHLY and FYNNEI. The CDR3 has 17 amino acids. The trim removed 8 bases at V and 7 bases at J, leaving 11 bases unmatched. The CDR3 DNA follows: TGTGCCAGCGCCCGAGGGACTAGCGGGGGGGCTTCAAATGAGCAGTTCTTC. It encodes CASARGTSGGASNEQFF.

This CDR3 reads CASKGHEADTQYF. CDR3 nucleotides: TGTGCCAGCAAGGGCCACGAGGCAGATACGCAGTATTTT. The J gene is TRBJ2-3, the V gene TRBV6-4; D is unclear. Deletions cut 7 bases from V and 4 bases from J, with 12 bases between. CDR1 is MRHNA, CDR2 SNTAGT, per germline. The length of the CDR3 is 13 residues.

This clone was seen a handful of times. The chain couples TRBV5-6 to TRBJ2-5; D might be TRBD2 (6 bases). Per germline, CDR1 SGHDT and CDR2 YYEEEE. Trimming removed 4 bases at V and 4 bases at J, with 14 bases between. The CDR3 length is 14 residues. The CDR3 loop is CASSPRREIETQYF. CDR3 in DNA: TGTGCCAGCAGCCCGAGGCGGGAAATAGAGACCCAGTACTTC.

The CDR3, as DNA: TGCAGTGCTAGTCTTTCCGGGTCCGTATTCTTC. This translates into CSASLSGSVFF. The chain couples TRBV20-1 to TRBJ2-1; unclear D gene. Germline-derived CDR1 and CDR2 are DFQATT and SNEGSKA (reference sequence). With 3 bases removed from V and 16 bases from J, the gap between germline ends came to 16 bases. The CDR3 is 11 amino acids.

CDR3 DNA: TGTGCCAGCAGCCAGGGTTTCGGGGGACCCCAGCATTTT. Protein sequence: CASSQGFGGPQHF. The chain combines TRBV7-2 with TRBJ1-5; a possible D gene is TRBD1 (5 bases). CDR1 is SGHTA, CDR2 FQGNSA, per germline. The CDR3 is 13 residues long. Deletions cut 5 bases from V and 10 bases from J, with 15 bases between.

This clone was picked up a small number of times. The chain combines TRBV10-3 with TRBJ1-1; D is undetermined. The germline V gene encodes CDR1 ENHRY and CDR2 SYGVKD. The CDR3 is 12 amino acids. Trimming left V 2 bases short and J 4 bases short, with 5 bases between. The DNA for the CDR3 is TGTGCCATCAGTGAGGCCGCCACTGAAGCTTTCTTT. As protein: CAISEAATEAFF.

The chain recombines TRBV6-5 with TRBJ2-4, with 14 bases fitting TRBD2. Per germline, CDR1 MNHEY and CDR2 SVGAGI. The length of the CDR3 is 15 residues. V was clipped by 2 bases and J by 6 bases; unmatched bases: 0. In nucleotides, the CDR3 is TGTGCCAGCAGTTACGGGACTAGCGGGGGAAACATTCAGTACTTC. Its protein product is CASSYGTSGGNIQYF.

This sequence joins TRBV27 and TRBJ2-6; D is tentatively TRBD1 or TRBD2 (6 bases each). Per germline, CDR1 MNHEY and CDR2 SMNVEV (reference sequence). Trimming took off 6 bases at V and 1 base at J, with 19 bases between the two ends. CDR3 size: 18 residues. CDR3 protein: CASRGRRQVFSGANVLTF. Here the CDR3 DNA reads TGTGCCAGCAGGGGGAGGAGACAGGTATTTTCTGGGGCCAACGTCCTGACTTTC.

This clone was detected once. This chain links TRBV2 with TRBJ2-3; 10 bases align to TRBD2. There are 15 residues in the CDR3. Germline V gene lookup returns CDR1 SNHLY and CDR2 FYNNEI. V shed 11 bases, J shed 4 bases, and the junction held 12 bases outside the gene matches. CDR3 sequence: CACQLSGGAADTQYF. In nucleotides, the CDR3 is TGTGCCTGCCAACTAAGCGGGGGGGCTGCAGATACGCAGTATTTT.

The chain links TRBV7-9 to TRBJ1-2, with 10 bases aligning to TRBD1. In germline, CDR1 is SEHNR, CDR2 FQNEAQ (reference sequence). Unmatched junction bases numbered 10, after V lost 3 bases and J lost 3 bases. The CDR3 extends over 17 amino acids. Here the CDR3 DNA reads TGTGCCAGCAGCTTCCAATTCGGGACAGGGGACGACTATGGCTACACCTTC. As protein: CASSFQFGTGDDYGYTF.

This clone was counted a single time. This CDR3 is CASSGPGANEQYF. The CDR3 coding sequence is TGTGCCAGCAGTGGGCCGGGGGCAAACGAGCAGTACTTC. The V and J genes are TRBV6-1 and TRBJ2-7; perhaps D is TRBD1 or TRBD2 (6 bases each). Germline lookup yields CDR1 MNHNS and CDR2 SASEGT. This CDR3 has 13 amino acids. The V end was cut by 4 bases, the J end by 5 bases, with 12 bases between.

This clone was observed a handful of times. The rearrangement joins TRBV19 to TRBJ1-5; TRBD1 aligns across 10 bases. The ends lost 2 bases at V and 0 bases at J; junction bases unmatched: 7. Germline CDR1 reads LNHDA; CDR2 reads SQIVND (reference sequence). The CDR3 covers 18 residues. For the CDR3, the DNA is TGTGCCAGTAGTATAATTGGCGACAGGGGGCTTAGCAATCAGCCCCAGCATTTT. Its protein is CASSIIGDRGLSNQPQHF.

The table lists this clone with a count of one. The J gene is TRBJ2-3, the V gene TRBV7-9; no reliable D call. The CDR3 consists of 12 residues. Germline-derived CDR1 and CDR2 are SEHNR and FQNEAQ (reference sequence). Trimming left V 5 bases short and J 11 bases short, with 14 bases between. The CDR3 sequence: CASSHREWVQYF. CDR3 in DNA: TGTGCCAGCAGCCACCGTGAGTGGGTGCAGTATTTT.

CDR3 loop: CASGTGVSFYTF. CDR3 coding DNA: TGTGCCAGTGGGACAGGGGTATCTTTCTACACCTTC. The V and J genes are TRBV6-5 and TRBJ1-2; TRBD1 agrees at 10 bases. V trimming: 9 bases; J trimming: 10 bases; junction bases outside the gene matches: 8. Germline CDR1 MNHEY, CDR2 SVGAGI. The length of the CDR3 is 12 residues.

This clone is judged medium-sized. This rearrangement joins TRBV7-2 to TRBJ1-2; D is possibly TRBD1 (6 bases). The CDR3 covers 13 residues. Per germline, CDR1 SGHTA and CDR2 FQGNSA. The V gene lost 5 bases and the J gene lost 6 bases, with 13 bases spanning the gap. The CDR3 loop reads CASSEGGLDGYTF. The CDR3 nucleotides are TGTGCCAGCAGCGAAGGGGGTTTAGATGGCTACACCTTC. Drawing the rest from reference TRBV7-2 and TRBJ1-2, the complete variable domain is GAGVSQSPSNKVTEKGKDVELRCDPISGHTALYWYRQSLGQGLEFLIYFQGNSAPDKSGLPSDRFSAERTGGSVSTLTIQRTQQEDSAVYLCASSEGGLDGYTFGSGTRLTVV.

This clone was seen only once. The chain uses TRBV11-2 and TRBJ2-1, with D perhaps matching TRBD1 or TRBD2 (5 bases each). CDR1 is SGHAT, CDR2 FQNNGV, per germline. Trimming removed 1 base at V and 10 bases at J, with 11 bases between. This CDR3 has 13 residues. The chain's CDR3 is CASSLALRGEQFF. In DNA, the CDR3 is TGTGCCAGCAGCTTAGCTTTGAGGGGAGAGCAGTTCTTC.

The table lists this clone with a count of one. This sequence joins TRBV27 and TRBJ1-1; no reliable D call. V was pared by 7 bases and J by 0 bases, with 21 bases between. There are 17 residues in the CDR3. CDR1 MNHEY and CDR2 SMNVEV come from the germline V gene (reference sequence). Here the CDR3 reads CASTSGLIRIMNTEAFF. The CDR3, as DNA: TGTGCCAGCACCTCTGGGCTTATCAGGATTATGAACACTGAAGCTTTCTTT.

The chain recombines TRBV6-6 with TRBJ1-5; 9 nucleotides align to TRBD1. Germline V gene lookup returns CDR1 MNHNY and CDR2 SVGAGI (reference sequence). The CDR3 totals 14 residues. V dropped 2 bases and J dropped 7; count of bases not matched to a gene: 3. The CDR3 coding sequence is TGTGCCAGCAGTTACGGGACAGGGCTCCAGCCCCAGCATTTT. This codes for CASSYGTGLQPQHF.

The J gene is TRBJ2-7, the V gene TRBV2; perhaps TRBD2 as D (6 bases). The CDR3 is 13 amino acids. Germline V lookup: CDR1 SNHLY, CDR2 FYNNEI. Trimming stripped 6 bases from V and 1 base from J, with 10 bases between. CDR3 in amino acids: CASRGGESYEQYV. The CDR3 coding sequence is TGTGCCAGCAGGGGCGGGGAGTCCTACGAGCAGTACGTC.

This clone turned up a few times. This rearrangement joins TRBV5-1 to TRBJ1-1; perhaps TRBD1 as D (5 bases). Trimming took off 2 bases at V and 1 base at J, with 9 bases between the two ends. This CDR3 is 14 amino acids long. The germline CDR1 and CDR2 sequences are SGHRS and YFSETQ. The CDR3 bases are TGCGCCAGCAGCTTATCCCAGGGGAACACTGAAGCTTTCTTT. Protein product: CASSLSQGNTEAFF.

The chain recombines TRBV6-4 with TRBJ2-3, with TRBD1 matching over 7 bases. V gave up 10 bases and J gave up 0 bases; unmatched junction bases: 7. Germline V CDR1 and CDR2: MRHNA, SNTAGT. The CDR3 contains 14 residues. In DNA, the CDR3 is TGTGCCAAGATACAGGGGCGGAGCACAGATACGCAGTATTTT. This codes for CAKIQGRSTDTQYF.

The rearrangement links TRBV6-5 to TRBJ2-1; 13 positions agree with TRBD2. V lost 2 bases to trimming and J lost 9 bases; unmatched junction nucleotides: 4. This CDR3 contains 15 residues. Germline V gene data show CDR1 as MNHEY and CDR2 as SVGAGI. CDR3 residues: CASSYGGLAGAEQFF. CDR3 bases: TGTGCCAGCAGTTACGGAGGACTAGCGGGGGCTGAGCAGTTCTTC.

The DNA of the CDR3 is TGTGCCAGCAGCTTGGATGTGACAGGGGAATCTGAGCAGTTCTTC. It specifies CASSLDVTGESEQFF. The chain carries TRBV5-6 and TRBJ2-1; 8 bases line up with TRBD1. With 0 bases clipped from V and 9 bases from J, the junction kept 8 bases outside the gene matches. CDR3 length: 15 amino acids. The V gene's germline CDR1 is SGHDT and CDR2 YYEEEE. Using reference TRBV5-6 and TRBJ2-1 for the parts outside the CDR3, the full variable domain is DAGVTQSPTHLIKTRGQQVTLRCSPKSGHDTVSWYQQALGQGPQFIFQYYEEEERQRGNFPDRFSGHQFPNYSSELNVNALLLGDSALYLCASSLDVTGESEQFFGPGTRLTVL.

V and J are TRBV18 and TRBJ1-5; no reliable D call. Trimming stripped 5 bases from V and 3 bases from J, with 8 bases between. Germline assignment: CDR1 KGHSH and CDR2 LQKENI. CDR3 size: 13 residues. CDR3 bases: TGTGCCAGCTCAGATATTCACAATCAGCCCCAGCATTTT. This codes for CASSDIHNQPQHF.

The chain combines TRBV6-5 with TRBJ2-1; 10 positions agree with TRBD1. With V trimmed by 2 bases and J by 7 bases, 2 bases remained unmatched. In germline, CDR1 is MNHEY, CDR2 SVGAGI. This CDR3 is built from 14 residues. For the CDR3, the DNA is TGTGCCAGCAGTTACGGGACAGGGGTAAATGAGCAGTTCTTC. It translates to CASSYGTGVNEQFF.

The V call is TRBV25-1, the J call TRBJ1-4, with D perhaps matching TRBD1 (5 bases). V was clipped by 4 bases and J by 5 bases, with 8 bases between them. Germline CDR1 MGHDK, CDR2 SYGVNS. CDR3 length: 13 amino acids. The DNA for the CDR3 is TGTGCCAGCAGTGCCCGGGACAATGAAAAACTGTTTTTT. Translation: CASSARDNEKLFF. Full variable domain (remainder filled in from reference TRBV25-1 and TRBJ1-4): EADIYQTPRYLVIGTGKKITLECSQTMGHDKMYWYQQDPGMELHLIHYSYGVNSTEKGDLSSESTVSRIRTEHFPLTLESARPSHTSQYLCASSARDNEKLFFGSGTQLSVL.

This clone occurred a few times. The rearrangement links TRBV9 to TRBJ1-1; D is perhaps TRBD1 (6 bases). The germline V gene encodes CDR1 SGDLS and CDR2 YYNGEE. CDR3 length: 13 residues. V was pared by 4 bases and J by 12 bases, with 19 bases between. The CDR3 nucleotides read TGTGCCAGCAGCCCCGACGGGGGGCGGAATACTTTCTTT. It yields the protein CASSPDGGRNTFF.